This section outlines one T cell receptor beta chain sequence together with its context. A read error may account for a junction end that differs from germline. The study ran its PCR with 60 Vbeta and 13 Jbeta primers. Profiled with immunoSEQ multiplex PCR; TCRdb holds only in-frame clones, not every one. The table includes approximately 170,000 clones, about 85% detected once. The entry originates in a study of cytomegalovirus exposure and HLA in healthy donors. Germline CDR1 and CDR2: SEHNR and FQNEAQ (reference sequence). The length of the CDR3 is 12 residues. Material for sequencing was PBMCs. V usage is TRBV7-9 and J usage is TRBJ2-7, with D possibly TRBD1 on 6 matching bases. The sequence was collected from a man aged 25 to 40 in good health and CMV-seropositive. Written as DNA, the CDR3 is TGTTCCAGCAGCTTCCCCACAGGGGAGCAGTACTTC. Its protein product is CSSSFPTGEQYF. The full variable domain, with the rest looked up from reference TRBV7-9 and TRBJ2-7, is DTGVSQNPRHKITKRGQNVTFRCDPISEHNRLYWYRQTLGQGPEFLTYFQNEAQLEKSRLLSDRFSAERPKGSFSTLEIQRTEQGDSAMYLCSSSFPTGEQYFGPGTRLTVT.